This T cell receptor beta chain stems from a study of radiotherapy plus CTLA-4 blockade in lung cancer. Germline loops: CDR1 MDHEN, CDR2 SYDVKM. This CDR3 contains 14 residues. Trimming cost V 1 base and J 1 base, with 7 bases left between them. Sequenced by immunoSEQ multiplex PCR; TCRdb stores in-frame clones only, minus some. The repertoire has about 84,000 clones, roughly 78% of them found once; the top ten carry roughly 13%. The sequence came from a human donor with non-small cell lung cancer that progressed on radiotherapy plus ipilimumab. The rearrangement links TRBV28 to TRBJ2-5; D is ambiguous. The sample was peripheral blood, taken from a patient treated with radiotherapy plus ipilimumab. This chain's CDR3 is CASSLYGSQETQYF. The CDR3 DNA follows: TGTGCCAGCAGTTTATATGGCAGCCAAGAGACCCAGTACTTC.